A selection of T cell receptor beta chains follows, all from one sample in a study of T-cell memory formation after mild COVID-19. TCRdb fed the 5' RACE reads into MiXCR, producing one record per CDR3 protein. The sample has 15,000 or so distinct CDR3 sequences, about a fifth seen once; the top ten hold 55% to 60%. Sequencing was done on a sample of PBMCs or a T cell subset sorted from them (not recorded which). The receptors were sampled from a man aged 18-30 years who had mild COVID-19 (a few samples of this study predate the infection). Cell type and time point are not known. Each CDR3 is given with its conserved first and last residue. The order of the fields is D gene, V gene, clone size, J gene, CDR3 DNA, CDR3 protein. The D gene is left open where the match is weak. Part of the rows lack a size; the others show once, few, many or a class for expanded clones.

D gene: -; V gene: TRBV20-1; clone size: -; J gene: TRBJ1-5; CDR3 DNA: TGCAGTGCTAGAGAGGGGAAGGATCAGCCCCAGCATTTT; CDR3 protein: CSAREGKDQPQHF
D gene: -; V gene: TRBV5-1; clone size: -; J gene: TRBJ2-7; CDR3 DNA: TGCGCCAGCAGCTCGAATAGCGGCTCACCCTACGAGCAGTACTTC; CDR3 protein: CASSSNSGSPYEQYF
D gene: TRBD1; V gene: TRBV12-3/TRBV12-4; clone size: many; J gene: TRBJ1-6; CDR3 DNA: TGTGCCAGCAGTTTAAATGTCGGGACAGGAGGCTCCTATAATTCACCCCTCCACTTT; CDR3 protein: CASSLNVGTGGSYNSPLHF
D gene: -; V gene: TRBV7-9; clone size: -; J gene: TRBJ1-3; CDR3 DNA: TGTGCCAGCAGCAAGGGACCGCACTCTGGAAACACCATATATTTT; CDR3 protein: CASSKGPHSGNTIYF
D gene: -; V gene: TRBV20-1; clone size: many; J gene: TRBJ1-2; CDR3 DNA: TGCAGTGCACCGCCGAAAGGGCTAAACAACTATGGCTACACCTTC; CDR3 protein: CSAPPKGLNNYGYTF
D gene: -; V gene: TRBV7-6; clone size: -; J gene: TRBJ2-5; CDR3 DNA: TGTGCCAGCAGCCAAGTGGGGGGCCGGGAGACCCAGTACTTC; CDR3 protein: CASSQVGGRETQYF
D gene: -; V gene: TRBV9; clone size: many; J gene: TRBJ1-3; CDR3 DNA: TGTGCCAGCAGGGCAGGGGTCCCCGCTCCTGGAAACACCATATATTTT; CDR3 protein: CASRAGVPAPGNTIYF
D gene: -; V gene: TRBV3-1; clone size: many; J gene: TRBJ2-7; CDR3 DNA: TGTGCCAGCAGCCGGGCCGGCTACGAGCAGTACTTC; CDR3 protein: CASSRAGYEQYF
D gene: -; V gene: TRBV19; clone size: -; J gene: TRBJ2-5; CDR3 DNA: TGTGCCAGTAGTTTCCGGGGGTTCCAAGAGACCCAGTACTTC; CDR3 protein: CASSFRGFQETQYF
D gene: TRBD1; V gene: TRBV29-1; clone size: few; J gene: TRBJ2-6; CDR3 DNA: TGCAGCGTCCTCCTTTGGGACAGATCTGGGGCCAACGTCCTGACTTTC; CDR3 protein: CSVLLWDRSGANVLTF
D gene: -; V gene: TRBV29-1; clone size: many; J gene: TRBJ2-5; CDR3 DNA: TGCAGCGTTGAGGGGAGCCAAGAGACCCAGTACTTC; CDR3 protein: CSVEGSQETQYF
D gene: TRBD2; V gene: TRBV4-2; clone size: -; J gene: TRBJ2-1; CDR3 DNA: TGTGCCAGCAGCCAAGATCAACTAGCGGGGGCTTTCAATGAGCAGTTCTTC; CDR3 protein: CASSQDQLAGAFNEQFF
D gene: -; V gene: TRBV7-2; clone size: many; J gene: TRBJ1-2; CDR3 DNA: TGTGCCAGCAGCCCTACGACAGGCTATGGTGGCTACACCTTC; CDR3 protein: CASSPTTGYGGYTF
D gene: -; V gene: TRBV28; clone size: few; J gene: TRBJ1-2; CDR3 DNA: TGTGCCAGCAGTTTAGACCTAAAATGGGCAGGCGAAGGCTATGGCTACACCTTC; CDR3 protein: CASSLDLKWAGEGYGYTF
D gene: TRBD2; V gene: TRBV4-3; clone size: -; J gene: TRBJ2-5; CDR3 DNA: TGCGCCAGCAGCCAAGACCTCACTAGCGGGAAAGAGACCCAGTACTTC; CDR3 protein: CASSQDLTSGKETQYF
D gene: TRBD1; V gene: TRBV5-1; clone size: many; J gene: TRBJ2-5; CDR3 DNA: TGCGCCAGCAGCCCGGGACAGATCCAAGAGACCCAGTACTTC; CDR3 protein: CASSPGQIQETQYF
D gene: -; V gene: TRBV6-2/TRBV6-3; clone size: many; J gene: TRBJ2-7; CDR3 DNA: TGTGCCAGCAGATCCCTATCTAATTGGGAAAGATACGAGCAGTACTTC; CDR3 protein: CASRSLSNWERYEQYF
D gene: -; V gene: TRBV10-3; clone size: many; J gene: TRBJ2-1; CDR3 DNA: TGTGCCATCAGTGAGTTCGAGGGCAAACAGAGGTACAATGAGCAGTTCTTC; CDR3 protein: CAISEFEGKQRYNEQFF
D gene: TRBD2; V gene: TRBV20-1; clone size: many; J gene: TRBJ2-2; CDR3 DNA: TGCAGTGCTAGGTCGCTAGCGGGGCCGAACACCGGGGAGCTGTTTTTT; CDR3 protein: CSARSLAGPNTGELFF
D gene: -; V gene: TRBV5-1; clone size: few; J gene: TRBJ1-4; CDR3 DNA: TGCGCCAGCAGCTTGGGTGTCGATTCAACAACTAATGAAAAACTGTTTTTT; CDR3 protein: CASSLGVDSTTNEKLFF
D gene: -; V gene: TRBV3-1; clone size: many; J gene: TRBJ1-1; CDR3 DNA: TGTGCCAGCAGCCAAGTCTGGGGTGTCGGCACTGAAGCTTTCTTT; CDR3 protein: CASSQVWGVGTEAFF
D gene: -; V gene: TRBV21-1; clone size: many; J gene: TRBJ1-1; CDR3 DNA: TGTGCCAGCAGCCCCAGACGTCGACCAGCCAGTGCTTTCTTT; CDR3 protein: CASSPRRRPASAFF
D gene: TRBD1; V gene: TRBV12-3/TRBV12-4; clone size: -; J gene: TRBJ2-1; CDR3 DNA: TGTGCCAGCAGCCACAGGGGTGAGCAGTTCTTC; CDR3 protein: CASSHRGEQFF
D gene: -; V gene: TRBV5-1; clone size: many; J gene: TRBJ2-5; CDR3 DNA: TGCGCCAGCAGCTTGGCGCAGTTCCCGGAAGAGACCCAGTACTTC; CDR3 protein: CASSLAQFPEETQYF
D gene: -; V gene: TRBV7-2; clone size: many; J gene: TRBJ1-2; CDR3 DNA: TGTGCCAGCCGAACATGGGGGGGTTCGGGCTACACCTTC; CDR3 protein: CASRTWGGSGYTF
D gene: -; V gene: TRBV20-1; clone size: many; J gene: TRBJ2-5; CDR3 DNA: TGCAGTGCTACCCGGACAGATCTTCTACAAGAGACCCAGTACTTC; CDR3 protein: CSATRTDLLQETQYF
D gene: -; V gene: TRBV7-2; clone size: many; J gene: TRBJ1-1; CDR3 DNA: TGTGCCAGCAGCTTAAATTGGGCTGGGTTCACTGAAGCTTTCTTT; CDR3 protein: CASSLNWAGFTEAFF
D gene: -; V gene: TRBV6-5; clone size: many; J gene: TRBJ1-1; CDR3 DNA: TGTGCCAGCAGTTACGCGTCATATTGGGAAGCTTTCTTT; CDR3 protein: CASSYASYWEAFF
D gene: -; V gene: TRBV7-9; clone size: once; J gene: TRBJ2-7; CDR3 DNA: TGTGCCAGCAGCGGGGGGCCGGGCGTCCTCTACGAGCAGTACTTC; CDR3 protein: CASSGGPGVLYEQYF
D gene: -; V gene: TRBV15; clone size: many; J gene: TRBJ1-2; CDR3 DNA: TGTGCCACCAGCAGAGACGACGGAGTCTATGGCTACACCTTC; CDR3 protein: CATSRDDGVYGYTF
D gene: -; V gene: TRBV5-1; clone size: few; J gene: TRBJ2-2; CDR3 DNA: TGCGCCAGCAGTTGGGTCACCGGGGAGCTGTTTTTT; CDR3 protein: CASSWVTGELFF
D gene: -; V gene: TRBV18; clone size: few; J gene: TRBJ1-4; CDR3 DNA: TGTGCCAGCTCACCTTCTCCCGGGGATCTCCTTTTTGAAAAACTGTTTTTT; CDR3 protein: CASSPSPGDLLFEKLFF
D gene: TRBD2; V gene: TRBV6-1; clone size: many; J gene: TRBJ2-2; CDR3 DNA: TGTGCCAGCAGGTCCGGGACTAGGGAGACCGGGGAGCTGTTTTTT; CDR3 protein: CASRSGTRETGELFF
D gene: -; V gene: TRBV7-2; clone size: -; J gene: TRBJ2-5; CDR3 DNA: TGTGCCAGCAGCCCTAAAGAGACCCAGTACTTC; CDR3 protein: CASSPKETQYF
D gene: TRBD2; V gene: TRBV20-1; clone size: -; J gene: TRBJ2-1; CDR3 DNA: TGCAGTGTCGGGACTAGCGGCTCCTACAATGAGCAGTTCTTC; CDR3 protein: CSVGTSGSYNEQFF
D gene: -; V gene: TRBV3-1; clone size: many; J gene: TRBJ2-5; CDR3 DNA: TGTGCCAGCAGCCAAGGAGACGCTGGGTCCCAAGAGACCCAGTACTTC; CDR3 protein: CASSQGDAGSQETQYF
D gene: -; V gene: TRBV2; clone size: -; J gene: TRBJ2-5; CDR3 DNA: TGTGCCAGCAGTGTCTGGGGGCAGGAGGAGACCCAGTACTTC; CDR3 protein: CASSVWGQEETQYF
D gene: -; V gene: TRBV7-9; clone size: -; J gene: TRBJ1-2; CDR3 DNA: TGTGCCAGCAGCTTCCCGGTTGGCTACACCTTC; CDR3 protein: CASSFPVGYTF
D gene: -; V gene: TRBV28; clone size: many; J gene: TRBJ1-2; CDR3 DNA: TGTGCCAGCAGTTTAGTAGGGGCAGGAGGCTACACCTTC; CDR3 protein: CASSLVGAGGYTF
D gene: TRBD2; V gene: TRBV27; clone size: once; J gene: TRBJ2-7; CDR3 DNA: TGTGCCAGCAGCCGGGGGGTACTGGGCTACGAGCAGTACTTC; CDR3 protein: CASSRGVLGYEQYF
D gene: TRBD1; V gene: TRBV7-8; clone size: -; J gene: TRBJ2-7; CDR3 DNA: TGTGCCAGCAGCTCTCACAGGGGCCCATCCTACGAGCAGTACTTC; CDR3 protein: CASSSHRGPSYEQYF
D gene: -; V gene: TRBV5-1; clone size: -; J gene: TRBJ2-1; CDR3 DNA: TGCGCCAGCAGCTCGGACGTAAACAATGAGCAGTTCTTC; CDR3 protein: CASSSDVNNEQFF
D gene: TRBD1; V gene: TRBV5-1; clone size: -; J gene: TRBJ2-1; CDR3 DNA: TGCGCCAGCCGGGACAGGGCCAATGAGCAGTTCTTC; CDR3 protein: CASRDRANEQFF
D gene: -; V gene: TRBV12-3/TRBV12-4; clone size: many; J gene: TRBJ2-7; CDR3 DNA: TGTGCCAGCAGTTTAGCGGTAACTGGCCACGAGCAGTACTTC; CDR3 protein: CASSLAVTGHEQYF
D gene: -; V gene: TRBV7-9; clone size: many; J gene: TRBJ2-1; CDR3 DNA: TGTGCCAGCAGCTTATACAGCAGCTCCTACAATGAGCAGTTCTTC; CDR3 protein: CASSLYSSSYNEQFF
D gene: TRBD1; V gene: TRBV7-9; clone size: many; J gene: TRBJ2-5; CDR3 DNA: TGTGCCAGCAGCCCCACCGGGACAGTCCTCCAAGAGACCCAGTACTTC; CDR3 protein: CASSPTGTVLQETQYF
D gene: TRBD1; V gene: TRBV7-2; clone size: many; J gene: TRBJ2-2; CDR3 DNA: TGTGCCAGCATCTCCAGGAGGACAGGGGGCACCGGGGAGCTGTTTTTT; CDR3 protein: CASISRRTGGTGELFF
D gene: -; V gene: TRBV6-5; clone size: many; J gene: TRBJ2-4; CDR3 DNA: TGTGCCAGCAGTTCGCCGGGGTTCGGCAAAAACATTCAGTACTTC; CDR3 protein: CASSSPGFGKNIQYF
D gene: TRBD1; V gene: TRBV24-1; clone size: once; J gene: TRBJ2-1; CDR3 DNA: TGTGCCACCAGTGACCTTGGGGACAGGGGTAGGGATGAGCAGTTCTTC; CDR3 protein: CATSDLGDRGRDEQFF
D gene: -; V gene: TRBV4-1; clone size: many; J gene: TRBJ2-5; CDR3 DNA: TGCGCCAGCAGCCAATGGGTGGAAGAGACCCAGTACTTC; CDR3 protein: CASSQWVEETQYF
D gene: TRBD1; V gene: TRBV20-1; clone size: once; J gene: TRBJ2-1; CDR3 DNA: TGCAGTGCTGGACAGGGGGCGCGTGATGAGCAGTTCTTC; CDR3 protein: CSAGQGARDEQFF
D gene: -; V gene: TRBV6-5; clone size: -; J gene: TRBJ1-1; CDR3 DNA: TGTGCCAGCAGTTACTATTTTGGGAACACTGAAGCTTTCTTT; CDR3 protein: CASSYYFGNTEAFF
D gene: TRBD2; V gene: TRBV27; clone size: once; J gene: TRBJ2-3; CDR3 DNA: TGTGCCAGCGGAAGGACTAGCCGGAGGACAGATACGCAGTATTTT; CDR3 protein: CASGRTSRRTDTQYF
D gene: -; V gene: TRBV4-3; clone size: many; J gene: TRBJ1-4; CDR3 DNA: TGCGCCAGCAGCCAAGTCCCCGATAGTGGGGGAAAACTGTTTTTT; CDR3 protein: CASSQVPDSGGKLFF